This TCR beta chain was profiled in a study of T cell changes during pregnancy in multiple sclerosis. The ends lost 5 bases at V and 0 bases at J; junction bases unmatched: 16. Germline V gene data show CDR1 as SGHVS and CDR2 as FQNEAQ. CDR3 length: 20 residues. Assay: immunoSEQ multiplex PCR; the TCRdb copy retains only in-frame clones and omits some. The repertoire consists of about 35,000 clones, with around nine tenths occurring once and the leading ten covering approximately 0.38%. The chain recombines TRBV7-8 with TRBJ2-4; 10 bases line up with TRBD2. This TCR derives from a female donor with multiple sclerosis, enrolled in a pregnancy study. Sequenced material: CD4+ T cells from peripheral blood mononuclear cells, taken in the second trimester of pregnancy. The DNA for the CDR3 is TGTGCCAGCAGCCGGACTTTCCCCCTGACTAGCGGGCTAGCCAAAAACATTCAGTACTTC. It specifies CASSRTFPLTSGLAKNIQYF.